This T cell receptor beta chain stems from a study of shared clonotypes between healthy human individuals. Assay used: immunoSEQ multiplex PCR; TCRdb lists only in-frame clones, some missing. The sample records more than 550,000 clones, around 70% being singletons. The clonotype originates from a woman in her 30s in good health. The sequenced material came from memory CD4+ T cells sorted from blood. The sample's subset: CD45RA-negative fraction.

The CDR3 loop reads CASSTASGYYEQYF. DNA of the CDR3: TGTGCCAGCAGCACCGCTAGCGGGTATTACGAGCAGTACTTC. The genes are TRBV11-2 and TRBJ2-7; the match to TRBD2 covers 8 bases. The CDR3 has 14 residues. In germline, CDR1 is SGHAT, CDR2 FQNNGV. J was trimmed by 4 bases and V by 5 bases; bases with no gene match: 7.